This T cell receptor (beta chain) was captured in a study of regulatory T cells in long-lasting Graves disease. The overall study: Duration of antithyroid drug therapy among newly diagnosed Graves' patients was under 3 months. Whole-study findings and limits: Favored gene segments in persistent disease were TRBV28, TRBJ1-2 and TRBJ2-5.

The authors built TCR beta libraries using iRepertoire HTBI primers and Arm-PCR of CDR3 regions. TCRdb re-called the multiplex PCR reads with MiXCR, one entry per CDR3 protein. The repertoire holds over 350,000 distinct CDR3 sequences, with 11% to 15% as singletons. Noted time point: newly diagnosed GD, antithyroid drugs for less than 3 months. After RNA was extracted from PBMCs, the TCR library was made from it. CDR3 length: 13 residues. Germline V lookup: CDR1 MDHEN, CDR2 SYDVKM. The ends were cut back, 4 bases at V and 3 bases at J, with 10 bases in the middle. This clonotype was found many times. What it binds is not known. This sample also appeared in a second study, on T cells in Graves' hyperthyroidism and ophthalmopathy. That work contributes: The diagnostic basis comprised clinical symptoms, serum thyroxine and TRAb, thyroid ultrasound and orbital computed tomography.

Sequenced here: peripheral blood mononuclear cells (PBMCs), sampled at new diagnosis, from a patient treated with antithyroid drugs. This chain connects TRBV28 to TRBJ2-7; a possible D gene is TRBD1 (5 bases). This clonotype was obtained from a woman aged 45-65 years with Graves disease. CDR3 loop: CASSSPTVYEQYF. Here the CDR3 DNA reads TGTGCCAGCAGTTCACCGACAGTCTACGAGCAGTACTTC. The entire variable domain, with the rest obtained from reference TRBV28 and TRBJ2-7, is as follows: DVKVTQSSRYLVKRTGEKVFLECVQDMDHENMFWYRQDPGLGLRLIYFSYDVKMKEKGDIPEGYSVSREKKERFSLILESASTNQTSMYLCASSSPTVYEQYFGPGTRLTVT.